This T cell receptor beta chain was captured in a study of shared clonotypes between healthy human individuals. Findings of the study overall: Naive CD4 clonotype sharing across a few donors was around 5%. Clonotype sharing levels among donors were expected to vary with sequencing depth.

This clone showed up just once. As yet, its antigen is unknown. This CDR3 comprises 14 residues. V was trimmed by 6 bases and J by 1 base, leaving 9 bases between them. From germline, CDR1 is MNHEY and CDR2 SVGAGI. TCRdb's copy holds only in-frame clones and misses some; the assay was immunoSEQ multiplex PCR. Among roughly 1,000,000 clones listed, approximately 78% were seen once. Those who donated were healthy HIV-negative adults, with no recent acute infections or vaccinations reported. The clonotype originates from a man aged 18 to 29 in good health. Some clones in this sample may be carry-over from other donors' samples. Sequenced: memory CD4+ T cells from PBMCs. Noted subset: CD45RA-negative fraction. This sequence joins TRBV6-5 and TRBJ1-4, with D unresolved. DNA of the CDR3: TGTGCCAGCAGCCCGGTTCTAACTAATGAAAAACTGTTTTTT. Amino acid sequence: CASSPVLTNEKLFF.